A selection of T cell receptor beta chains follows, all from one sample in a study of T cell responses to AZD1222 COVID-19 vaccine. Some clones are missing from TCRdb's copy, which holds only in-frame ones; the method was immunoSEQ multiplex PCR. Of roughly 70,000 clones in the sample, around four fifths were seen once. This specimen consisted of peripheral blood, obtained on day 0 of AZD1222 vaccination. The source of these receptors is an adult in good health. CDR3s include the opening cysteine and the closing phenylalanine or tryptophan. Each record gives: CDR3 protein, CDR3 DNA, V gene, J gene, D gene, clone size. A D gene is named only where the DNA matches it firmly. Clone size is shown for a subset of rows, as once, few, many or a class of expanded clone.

CASSLARSLGANVLTF	TGTGCCAGCAGCTTAGCCAGGAGTCTGGGGGCCAACGTCCTGACTTTC	TRBV7-9	TRBJ2-6	-	-
CASGTGGWYTEAFF	TGTGCCAGCGGGACAGGGGGCTGGTACACTGAAGCTTTCTTT	TRBV7-9	TRBJ1-1	TRBD1	-
CASSAYQGSTEAFF	TGTGCCAGCAGCGCCTATCAGGGGAGCACTGAAGCTTTCTTT	TRBV9	TRBJ1-1	-	-
CASSVAAGGQDTEAFF	TGTGCCAGCAGCGTAGCTGCGGGGGGACAGGACACTGAAGCTTTCTTT	TRBV9	TRBJ1-1	TRBD1	-
CASSLGTGGLEQFF	TGCGCCAGCAGTCTCGGGACAGGGGGTCTTGAGCAGTTCTTC	TRBV4-1	TRBJ2-1	TRBD1	-
CASSLALGEELFF	TGTGCCAGCAGCTTAGCGCTCGGTGAGGAACTGTTTTTT	TRBV7-2	TRBJ1-4	-	-
CASSQDRDCYTF	TGTGCCAGCAGTCAAGACAGGGACTGCTACACCTTC	TRBV6-2/TRBV6-3	TRBJ1-2	TRBD1	-
CASRPTGGGYGYTF	TGCGCCAGCAGGCCCACAGGGGGCGGTTATGGCTACACCTTC	TRBV5-1	TRBJ1-2	TRBD1	few
CASSEATGNNQPQHF	TGTGCCAGCAGTGAAGCGACAGGGAACAATCAGCCCCAGCATTTT	TRBV2	TRBJ1-5	TRBD1	-
CASSWGQRRAEAFF	TGTGCCAGCAGCTGGGGACAGAGGAGGGCTGAAGCTTTCTTT	TRBV7-9	TRBJ1-1	TRBD1	few
CASSPVGGIEAFF	TGTGCCAGTAGTCCTGTTGGTGGAATTGAAGCTTTCTTT	TRBV19	TRBJ1-1	-	-
CASSEPLTSGGDTNTGELFF	TGTGCCAGCAGCGAGCCTCTGACTAGCGGGGGGGATACCAACACCGGGGAGCTGTTTTTT	TRBV9	TRBJ2-2	TRBD2	-